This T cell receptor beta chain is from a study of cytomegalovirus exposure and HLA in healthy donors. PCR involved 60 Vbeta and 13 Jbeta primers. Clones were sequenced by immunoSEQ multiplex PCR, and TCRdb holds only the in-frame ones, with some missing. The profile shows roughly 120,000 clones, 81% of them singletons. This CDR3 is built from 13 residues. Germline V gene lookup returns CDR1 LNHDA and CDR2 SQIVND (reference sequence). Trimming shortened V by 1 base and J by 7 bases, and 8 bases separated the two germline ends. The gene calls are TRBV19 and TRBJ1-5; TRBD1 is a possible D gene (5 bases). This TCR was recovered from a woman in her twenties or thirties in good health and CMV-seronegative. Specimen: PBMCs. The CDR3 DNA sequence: TGTGCCAGTAGTATAGGGGGCAGCCAGCCCCAGCATTTT. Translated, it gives CASSIGGSQPQHF. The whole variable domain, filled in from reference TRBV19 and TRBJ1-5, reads DGGITQSPKYLFRKEGQNVTLSCEQNLNHDAMYWYRQDPGQGLRLIYYSQIVNDFQKGDIAEGYSVSREKKESFPLTVTSAQKNPTAFYLCASSIGGSQPQHFGDGTRLSIL.